Described below is a single T cell receptor beta chain sequence and its context. Its cognate antigen is unknown. This sample was taken from a study of T cell responses to AZD1222 COVID-19 vaccine. Libraries were prepared by immunoSEQ multiplex PCR; TCRdb keeps only in-frame clonotypes and omits some of them. The sample has 80,000 to 100,000 clones; around 89% are singletons. CDR1 is MGHRA, CDR2 YSYEKL, per germline. The junction had 1 base not matched to a gene; V was cut back by 1 base and J by 2 bases. This CDR3 spans 15 amino acids. Study results and caveats: A mostly white British donor set with more females was recruited, and clonal diversity was possibly underestimated. Dominant CD4 TCR responses targeted spike regions 160-218 and 743-854. The breadth and depth of Spike-specific TCRs increased once two AZD1222 doses had been given. Repertoire samples came only from after the peak T cell response.

The sample consisted of peripheral blood, taken on day 0 of AZD1222 vaccination. The chain joins TRBV4-1 to TRBJ2-1; 8 bases agree with TRBD2. This sequence was found in an adult in good health. The CDR3 bases are TGCGCCAGCAGCCAAGCGGGAGGGACCTACAATGAGCAGTTCTTC. Translating gives CASSQAGGTYNEQFF.